This is a list of T cell receptor beta chains from one sample in a study of T-cell reconstitution after alpha-beta-depleted transplantation in children. Each CDR3 protein is one row after TCRdb ran MiXCR on the PCR reads. Of roughly 670,000 distinct CDR3 sequences in the sample, approximately 14% were seen once. Sequenced here: PBMCs, sampled before TCRalphabeta/CD19-depleted stem cell transplant. The receptors stem from a girl aged 2-15 years with congenital amegakaryocytic thrombocytopenia, due to receive a stem cell transplant. Both conserved end residues are part of each CDR3. D genes are given only for firm matches. Size values are once, few and many counts, or a class for expanded clones, and some rows have none.

>TRBD2|TRBJ2-1|TRBV29-1|many|15
TGCAGCGTTGAGTTGGGGCTAGCGGACTACAATGAGCAGTTCTTC
CSVELGLADYNEQFF
>TRBD2|TRBJ2-7|TRBV12-3/TRBV12-4|-|13
TGTGCCAGCAGTTTTGCTAGCGGGAGCGAGCAGTACTTC
CASSFASGSEQYF
>TRBD1|TRBJ2-1|TRBV6-1|many|15
TGTGCCAGTACTCCGGGACAGTATAGTCACGATGAGCAGTTCTTC
CASTPGQYSHDEQFF
>-|TRBJ2-2|TRBV7-9|few|17
TGTGCCAGCAGCTCAACGAAGGCGGAGCCCAACACCGGGGAGCTGTTTTTT
CASSSTKAEPNTGELFF
>-|TRBJ2-7|TRBV7-2|many|14
TGTGCCAGCAGCTTAGATCCGCTAACCTACGAGCAGTACTTC
CASSLDPLTYEQYF
>-|TRBJ2-5|TRBV20-1|many|13
TGCAGTGCCCAACGGGACATCCAAGAGACCCAGTACTTC
CSAQRDIQETQYF
>-|TRBJ2-4|TRBV20-1|many|14
TGCAGTGCTAGAGAAGGGGTGGCCAAAAACATTCAGTACTTC
CSAREGVAKNIQYF
>-|TRBJ1-2|TRBV20-1|many|15
TGCAGTGCTCCTGCCTCACTCGAAGTCGGCTATGGCTACACCTTC
CSAPASLEVGYGYTF
>-|TRBJ1-1|TRBV5-1|many|17
TGCGCCAGCAGCTTGTATCCAAGGCCGCAGAGGAACACTGAAGCTTTCTTT
CASSLYPRPQRNTEAFF
>TRBD2|TRBJ2-4|TRBV12-3/TRBV12-4|-|16
TGTGCCAGCAGTCCCGGACTAGCGGGATTAGAGAACATTCAGTACTTC
CASSPGLAGLENIQYF
>TRBD2|TRBJ2-2|TRBV5-6|many|16
TGTGCCAGCACCCCGGGACTAGCGCTTGGTGACGGGGAGCTGTTTTTT
CASTPGLALGDGELFF
>-|TRBJ2-7|TRBV7-9|-|14
TGTGCCAGCAGCTTAGGCGGGATGGTCGACGAGCAGTACTTC
CASSLGGMVDEQYF
>-|TRBJ2-7|TRBV20-1|many|12
TGCAGTGCTAACGGGGCCGATTACGAGCAGTACTTC
CSANGADYEQYF
>-|TRBJ1-2|TRBV28|-|12
TGTGCCAGCAGTTCCCCAGGGGATGGCTACACCTTC
CASSSPGDGYTF
>-|TRBJ2-3|TRBV12-3/TRBV12-4|few|13
TGTGCCAGCAGTTTGGGCATCGCCGATACGCAGTATTTT
CASSLGIADTQYF
>TRBD1|TRBJ2-7|TRBV5-1|few|15
TGCGCCAGCAGCTTGGGACAGGGTTACCTCTACGAGCAGTACTTC
CASSLGQGYLYEQYF
>-|TRBJ1-2|TRBV20-1|-|14
TGCAGTGCGAGCCCAGCCGGCAGAACCTATGGCTACACCTTC
CSASPAGRTYGYTF
>TRBD2|TRBJ2-1|TRBV11-1|many|15
TGTGCCAGCAGCTTAGGTCCGGGAGGGTACAATGAGCAGTTCTTC
CASSLGPGGYNEQFF
>-|TRBJ2-7|TRBV6-1|few|13
TGTGCCAGCCACAGGGCGGTAGGAGACGAGCAGTACTTC
CASHRAVGDEQYF
>-|TRBJ1-1|TRBV29-1|many|12
TGCAGCGTTTCCTCCCGCAACACTGAAGCTTTCTTT
CSVSSRNTEAFF
>-|TRBJ1-1|TRBV5-4|-|14
TGTGCCAGCAGCTCGGACCTAATGAACACTGAAGCTTTCTTT
CASSSDLMNTEAFF
>-|TRBJ2-1|TRBV4-2|-|16
TGTGCCAGCAGCCCACTGGGGCTGTCCTCCTACAATGAGCAGTTCTTC
CASSPLGLSSYNEQFF
>-|TRBJ1-5|TRBV20-1|many|13
TGCAGTGCTAGCGCCTATAGCAATCAGCCCCAGCATTTT
CSASAYSNQPQHF
>-|TRBJ2-7|TRBV20-1|few|13
TGCAGTGCTAGCGGGATCCGGCGCTACGAGCAGTACTTC
CSASGIRRYEQYF
>-|TRBJ1-1|TRBV5-1|many|15
TGCGCCAGCAGCTTGATAAGGGATGATCTGACTGAAGCTTTCTTT
CASSLIRDDLTEAFF
>-|TRBJ2-1|TRBV7-6|many|12
TGTGCCAGCAGCTTAGGGGTGGTTGAGCAGTTCTTC
CASSLGVVEQFF
>TRBD1|TRBJ2-7|TRBV12-3/TRBV12-4|-|11
TGTGCCAGCAGTTTAGGACAGGGGCAGTACTTC
CASSLGQGQYF
>-|TRBJ2-1|TRBV12-3/TRBV12-4|many|14
TGTGCCAGCATGGCGCGACTAGTGAGCAATGAGCAGTTCTTC
CASMARLVSNEQFF
>-|TRBJ1-4|TRBV7-2|-|14
TGTGCCAGCAGCTTACTGCTTACTAATGAAAAACTGTTTTTT
CASSLLLTNEKLFF
>TRBD2|TRBJ2-5|TRBV5-1|few|15
TGCGCCAGCAGCTTCTCGACTAGCGGAAAAGAGACCCAGTACTTC
CASSFSTSGKETQYF
>-|TRBJ2-7|TRBV9|-|14
TGTGCCAGCAGCGGAGGGCCATTGGCCTACGAGCAGTACTTC
CASSGGPLAYEQYF
>-|TRBJ2-3|TRBV28|few|13
TGTGCCAGCCGCCCCCCCGGACCAGATACGCAGTATTTT
CASRPPGPDTQYF
>-|TRBJ2-1|TRBV7-2|-|14
TGTGCCAGCAGCTTACTAGGCGGGGACAATGAGCAGTTCTTC
CASSLLGGDNEQFF
>-|TRBJ2-3|TRBV20-1|many|14
TGCAGTGCTAGGGGTGCATCTAGCACAGATACGCAGTATTTT
CSARGASSTDTQYF
>-|TRBJ2-7|TRBV29-1|many|13
TGCAGCGCCCGAAGGGGAGAAGGTTACGAGCAGTACTTC
CSARRGEGYEQYF
>TRBD2|TRBJ2-1|TRBV3-1|few|17
TGTGCCAGCAGCCACCAAATTGAGCGGGAGAGTGGCAATGAGCAGTTCTTC
CASSHQIERESGNEQFF
>TRBD1|TRBJ1-1|TRBV18|-|16
TGTGCCAGCTCACCTGCTCCCGGGACAGGGGAAACTGAAGCTTTCTTT
CASSPAPGTGETEAFF
>-|TRBJ2-4|TRBV25-1|-|14
TGTGCCAGCAGTGAATACGGACAGATCGGCATTCAGTACTTC
CASSEYGQIGIQYF
>TRBD2|TRBJ2-7|TRBV7-9|-|15
TGTGCCAGCAGCTCGACAACCTATGCGGGAGACGAGCAGTACTTC
CASSSTTYAGDEQYF
>-|TRBJ2-2|TRBV11-1|-|15
TGTGCCAGCAGCTTATACTTCTCTAACACCGGGGAGCTGTTTTTT
CASSLYFSNTGELFF
>-|TRBJ2-2|TRBV28|few|14
TGTGCCAGCAGGGAGGCTGCCGGGACCGGGGAGCTGTTTTTT
CASREAAGTGELFF
>TRBD1|TRBJ1-1|TRBV5-5|-|16
TGTGCCAGCAGCTTATCCGGGACAGGGATGAACACTGAAGCTTTCTTT
CASSLSGTGMNTEAFF
>-|TRBJ2-3|TRBV5-1|many|16
TGCGCCAGCAGCTTGGGCTCGGGAACTAACACAGATACGCAGTATTTT
CASSLGSGTNTDTQYF
>-|TRBJ2-3|TRBV5-6|many|17
TGTGCCAGCAGCTTGGCCACCGGGAGCACAAGCACAGATACGCAGTATTTT
CASSLATGSTSTDTQYF
>TRBD2|TRBJ2-1|TRBV27|many|18
TGTGCCAGCAGTCAAACCCCACTAGCGGGAGTTTGGGGGTTTGAGCAGTTCTTC
CASSQTPLAGVWGFEQFF
>-|TRBJ2-3|TRBV27|many|13
TGTGCCAGCAGTTTATATCGTGGAGATACGCAGTATTTT
CASSLYRGDTQYF
>TRBD2|TRBJ2-1|TRBV20-1|many|17
TGCAGTGCGGAGGTCTTACTAGCGGGAGGGCCCTACAATGAGCAGTTCTTC
CSAEVLLAGGPYNEQFF
>TRBD1|TRBJ1-6|TRBV10-3|few|14
TGTGCCATACAACGGGACAGGGGTAATTCACCCCTCCACTTT
CAIQRDRGNSPLHF
>TRBD1|TRBJ2-7|TRBV12-3/TRBV12-4|many|14
TGTGCCAGCAGTCCGGGACAGGGGCTCTACGAGCAGTACTTC
CASSPGQGLYEQYF
>TRBD1|TRBJ2-7|TRBV5-1|-|16
TGCGCCAGCAGCTACACAGGGGGAGAACGACCCTACGAGCAGTACTTC
CASSYTGGERPYEQYF
>-|TRBJ1-1|TRBV5-1|many|14
TGCGCCAGCAGCCTGTCCGGGAGGGACACTGAAGCTTTCTTT
CASSLSGRDTEAFF
>-|TRBJ2-7|TRBV10-3|few|13
TGTGCCATCAGTGAGTCGAGGTCCGTGGAGCAGTACTTC
CAISESRSVEQYF
>TRBD2|TRBJ2-1|TRBV20-1|-|17
TGCAGTGCTAGAGATCGCGCTAGCGGGAGCTCCTACAATGAGCAGTTCTTC
CSARDRASGSSYNEQFF
>-|TRBJ2-1|TRBV12-3/TRBV12-4|many|13
TGTGCCAGCAGTTTGGCCCATTACAATGAGCAGTTCTTC
CASSLAHYNEQFF
>-|TRBJ1-6|TRBV20-1|-|15
TGCAGTGCCAAACCCCAGACGGGGCTTAATTCACCCCTCCACTTT
CSAKPQTGLNSPLHF
>TRBD2|TRBJ2-1|TRBV7-2|many|15
TGTGCCAGCACCACGAGGACGGGACTACCAAATGAGCAGTTCTTC
CASTTRTGLPNEQFF
>-|TRBJ2-1|TRBV12-3/TRBV12-4|many|15
TGTGCCAGCAGTTTAGGTCTAGCGCGAAACAATGAGCAGTTCTTC
CASSLGLARNNEQFF
>TRBD1|TRBJ1-1|TRBV7-9|once|16
TGTGCCAGCAGCCTCCTACAGGGGGCGAGAACGGCTGAAGCTTTCTTT
CASSLLQGARTAEAFF
>TRBD2|TRBJ2-3|TRBV28|-|15
TGTGCCAGCAGTTTGAGGCGGGAGCCCCCAGATACGCAGTATTTT
CASSLRREPPDTQYF